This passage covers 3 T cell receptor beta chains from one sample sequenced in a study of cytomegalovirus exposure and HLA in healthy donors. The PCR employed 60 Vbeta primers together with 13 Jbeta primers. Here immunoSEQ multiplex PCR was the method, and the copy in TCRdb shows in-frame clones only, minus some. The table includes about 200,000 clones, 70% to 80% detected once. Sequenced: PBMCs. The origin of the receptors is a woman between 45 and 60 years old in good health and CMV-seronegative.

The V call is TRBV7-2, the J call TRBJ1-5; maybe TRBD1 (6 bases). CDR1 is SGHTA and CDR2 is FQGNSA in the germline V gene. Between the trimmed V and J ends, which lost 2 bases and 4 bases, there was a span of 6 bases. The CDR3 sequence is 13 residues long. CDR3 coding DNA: TGTGCCAGCAGCTTAAGGGGGAATCAGCCCCAGCATTTT. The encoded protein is CASSLRGNQPQHF. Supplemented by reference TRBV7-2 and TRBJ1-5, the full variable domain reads GAGVSQSPSNKVTEKGKDVELRCDPISGHTALYWYRQSLGQGLEFLIYFQGNSAPDKSGLPSDRFSAERTGGSVSTLTIQRTQQEDSAVYLCASSLRGNQPQHFGDGTRLSIL.

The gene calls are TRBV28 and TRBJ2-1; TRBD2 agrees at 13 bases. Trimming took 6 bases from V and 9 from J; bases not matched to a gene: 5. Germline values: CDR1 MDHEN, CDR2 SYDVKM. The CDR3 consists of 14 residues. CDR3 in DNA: TGTGCCAGCAGGGAGGGACTAGCGGGAACTGAGCAGTTCTTC. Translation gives CASREGLAGTEQFF.

CDR3 loop: CASSPLSDSYGYTF. The CDR3 DNA follows: TGTGCCAGCTCACCACTATCAGACTCCTATGGCTACACCTTC. V is TRBV18 and J is TRBJ1-2; D remains ambiguous. This CDR3 contains 14 residues. Germline V CDR1 and CDR2: KGHSH, LQKENI. The germline V and J ends were trimmed by 1 base and 4 bases, with 10 bases remaining between them.